Below are 18 T cell receptor beta chains sequenced from a single sample in a study of cytomegalovirus exposure and HLA in healthy donors. A multiplex PCR was run with 60 Vbeta primers and 13 Jbeta primers. Sequencing was performed with immunoSEQ multiplex PCR; in TCRdb, only in-frame clones are kept and a portion is missing. The sample lists approximately 81,000 clones, around 70% seen once, with roughly 6.1% in the top ten. The sequenced material came from PBMCs. These receptors were taken from a woman between 50 and 59 years old in good health and CMV-seropositive.

The V call is TRBV6-1, the J call TRBJ2-7; a weak D match, TRBD2 (5 bases). Per the germline V gene, CDR1 is MNHNS and CDR2 is SASEGT. V was trimmed by 0 bases and J by 6 bases, leaving 9 bases between them. The CDR3 length is 13 residues. CDR3 bases: TGTGCCAGCAGTGAAGCGTTTGGAGGCGAGCAGTACTTC. It codes for CASSEAFGGEQYF.

V and J are TRBV7-9 and TRBJ2-2; no clear D gene. Trimming removed 4 bases from V and 3 bases from J, with 3 bases in between. The CDR3 sequence is 12 residues long. Germline assignment: CDR1 SEHNR and CDR2 FQNEAQ (reference sequence). CDR3 protein: CASSSDTGELFF. The CDR3 DNA reads TGTGCCAGCAGCTCGGACACCGGGGAGCTGTTTTTT. The whole variable domain, remainder taken from reference TRBV7-9 and TRBJ2-2, is DTGVSQNPRHKITKRGQNVTFRCDPISEHNRLYWYRQTLGQGPEFLTYFQNEAQLEKSRLLSDRFSAERPKGSFSTLEIQRTEQGDSAMYLCASSSDTGELFFGEGSRLTVL.

The chain combines TRBV27 with TRBJ1-5, with a weak D call TRBD1 (5 bases). The V end lost 3 bases, the J end lost 4 bases, and 10 bases lay between the germline ends. The CDR3 has 14 amino acids. Germline loops: CDR1 MNHEY, CDR2 SMNVEV (reference sequence). The CDR3 coding sequence is TGTGCCAGCAGTTTGGGGCTGCTAAATCAGCCCCAGCATTTT. Its translation: CASSLGLLNQPQHF.

The genes are TRBV5-1 and TRBJ1-4, with TRBD1 matching 9 bases. This CDR3 has 14 amino acids. From germline, CDR1 is SGHRS and CDR2 YFSETQ. V lost 5 bases and J lost 7; bases outside the gene matches: 6. The CDR3 DNA follows: TGCGCCAGCAGATTCGGGACAGGGCTTGAAAAACTGTTTTTT. Translation gives CASRFGTGLEKLFF.

The sample holds a few counts of this clone. The chain recombines TRBV6-6 with TRBJ1-2; TRBD1 agrees at 7 bases. Germline trimming cut 6 bases from V and 2 bases from J; bases unmatched to any gene: 3. Germline CDR1 is MNHNY and CDR2 is SVGAGI (reference sequence). The CDR3 loop spans 13 amino acids. CDR3 in amino acids: CASRETGNYGYTF. In nucleotides, the CDR3 is TGTGCCAGCAGAGAGACAGGGAACTATGGCTACACCTTC.

The rearrangement uses TRBV5-4 and TRBJ2-2; TRBD2 matches at 8 bases. Per the germline V gene, CDR1 is SGHNT and CDR2 is YYREEE (reference sequence). V trimming: 0 bases; J trimming: 1 base; junction bases outside the gene matches: 2. There are 16 residues in the CDR3. The CDR3 bases are TGTGCCAGCAGCTTGGAAACTAGCGGGAACACCGGGGAGCTGTTTTTT. Its protein is CASSLETSGNTGELFF.

V gene TRBV4-2 combines with J gene TRBJ2-3; 9 bases align to TRBD1. The V gene's germline CDR1 is LGHNA and CDR2 YNFKEQ. The CDR3 runs 20 residues. The ends lost 3 bases at V and 4 bases at J; junction bases unmatched: 20. CDR3 region: CASSHQQGAISGFAPDTQYF. The CDR3 DNA reads TGTGCCAGCAGCCACCAACAGGGGGCGATTAGCGGGTTCGCCCCAGATACGCAGTATTTT.

The chain uses TRBV13 and TRBJ1-1; the D is unclear. V was clipped by 7 bases and J by 3 bases, with 15 bases between them. CDR1 and CDR2 from the germline V gene are PRHDT and FYEKMQ (reference sequence). The CDR3 sequence is 14 residues long. CDR3 amino acids: CASKRVSRDTEAFF. The DNA of the CDR3 is TGTGCCAGCAAGAGGGTCTCGAGGGACACTGAAGCTTTCTTT.

Only a few counts were recorded for this clone. CDR3 DNA sequence: TGTGCCAGCAGCTCCCAGGCCCACTATGGCTACACCTTC. Protein: CASSSQAHYGYTF. The V gene is TRBV5-6, the J gene TRBJ1-2, with D unclear. Trimming cost V 3 bases and J 3 bases, with 9 bases left between them. Germline V CDR1 and CDR2: SGHDT, YYEEEE. CDR3 length: 13 amino acids.

This chain joins TRBV5-6 and TRBJ2-7; D not certain. The V and J ends lost 0 bases and 2 bases respectively, with 3 bases between them. Germline V gene data show CDR1 as SGHDT and CDR2 as YYEEEE. This CDR3 region has 12 residues. In DNA, the CDR3 is TGTGCCAGCAGCTTGGTCACCTACGAGCAGTACTTC. Translation gives CASSLVTYEQYF.

This chain uses TRBV5-1 with TRBJ2-1, with 10 positions matching TRBD1. The V and J ends lost 5 bases and 6 bases, in that order; junction bases with no gene match: 5. CDR1 is SGHRS, CDR2 YFSETQ, per germline. This CDR3 contains 14 residues. CDR3 coding DNA: TGCGCCAGCAGGGAGGGACAGGGGATCAATGAGCAGTTCTTC. Amino acid sequence: CASREGQGINEQFF.

The chain couples TRBV5-8 to TRBJ2-3, with D unresolved. The germline V and J ends were trimmed by 0 bases and 0 bases, with 8 bases remaining between them. The CDR3 consists of 15 residues. Germline loops: CDR1 SGHTS, CDR2 YDEGEE. The CDR3 DNA is TGTGCCAGCAGCTTGGTCCAATTCAGCACAGATACGCAGTATTTT. As protein: CASSLVQFSTDTQYF.

This clone is a singleton in its sample. The V gene is TRBV28, the J gene TRBJ1-3; a possible D gene is TRBD1 (6 bases). Trimming removed 6 bases at V and 0 bases at J, with 12 bases between. Per the germline V gene, CDR1 is MDHEN and CDR2 is SYDVKM. The CDR3 is 15 amino acids. CDR3 loop: CASRKTGLSGNTIYF. The CDR3 DNA is TGTGCCAGCAGAAAGACAGGCCTCTCTGGAAACACCATATATTTT.

This clone has just a few counts. The chain employs TRBV5-6 and TRBJ2-7; 8 bases are shared with TRBD1. With V trimmed by 0 bases and J by 6 bases, 5 bases remained unmatched. CDR3 length: 14 amino acids. The germline gives CDR1 SGHDT, CDR2 YYEEEE. Here the CDR3 DNA reads TGTGCCAGCAGCTTGGGGACAGGGATCTTCGAGCAGTACTTC. As protein: CASSLGTGIFEQYF.

This clone has a single count. The V call is TRBV7-2, the J call TRBJ2-1; 7 bases are shared with TRBD1. CDR1 and CDR2 from the germline V gene are SGHTA and FQGNSA. The CDR3 consists of 14 residues. V dropped 4 bases and J dropped 4; count of bases not matched to a gene: 4. The CDR3 here is CASSWTGQYNEQFF. The CDR3 DNA follows: TGTGCCAGCAGCTGGACAGGACAATACAATGAGCAGTTCTTC.

This clone occurred a few times. This chain connects TRBV7-9 to TRBJ2-1, with 7 positions matching TRBD2. CDR1 and CDR2 (germline): SEHNR, FQNEAQ (reference sequence). Trimming at V came to 1 base and at J to 8 bases, leaving 14 bases not matched to a gene. This CDR3 has 17 residues. The CDR3 nucleotides are TGTGCCAGCAGCTTAGTCGGACTAGTCCGTCCTAGGGATGAGCAGTTCTTC. It translates to CASSLVGLVRPRDEQFF.

The chain carries TRBV4-1 and TRBJ1-2, with 7 bases that match TRBD1. Germline V gives CDR1 MGHRA, CDR2 YSYEKL. Germline trimming cut 4 bases from V and 2 bases from J; bases unmatched to any gene: 7. The CDR3 is 15 residues long. In DNA form, the CDR3 reads TGCGCCAGCAGCCCACCTGACAGGGAGAACTATGGCTACACCTTC. Translation gives CASSPPDRENYGYTF.

V and J are TRBV11-2 and TRBJ2-7; possible D gene TRBD1, 5 bases. This CDR3 region has 14 residues. Germline CDR1 and CDR2: SGHAT and FQNNGV. Trimming cost V 1 base and J 4 bases, with 11 bases left between them. The CDR3 loop is CASSLGAGLYEQYF. The DNA of the CDR3 is TGTGCCAGCAGCTTAGGGGCAGGGTTGTACGAGCAGTACTTC.